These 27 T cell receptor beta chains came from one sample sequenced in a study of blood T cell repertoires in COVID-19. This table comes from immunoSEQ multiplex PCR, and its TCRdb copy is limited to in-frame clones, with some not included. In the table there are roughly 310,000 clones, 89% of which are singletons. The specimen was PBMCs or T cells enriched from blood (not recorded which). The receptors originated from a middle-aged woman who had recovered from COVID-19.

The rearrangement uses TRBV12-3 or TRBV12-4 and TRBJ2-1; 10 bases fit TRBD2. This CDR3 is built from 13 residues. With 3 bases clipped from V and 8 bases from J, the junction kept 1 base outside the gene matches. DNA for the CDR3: TGTGCCAGCAGTTTGACTAGCGGGCATGAGCAGTTCTTC. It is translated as CASSLTSGHEQFF.

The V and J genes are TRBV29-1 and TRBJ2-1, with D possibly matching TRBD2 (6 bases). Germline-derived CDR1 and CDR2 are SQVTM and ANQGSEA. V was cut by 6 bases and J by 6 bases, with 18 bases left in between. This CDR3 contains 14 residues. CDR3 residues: CSVLRDSTRNEQFF. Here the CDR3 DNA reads TGCAGCGTCCTCCGGGACTCCACCCGCAATGAGCAGTTCTTC.

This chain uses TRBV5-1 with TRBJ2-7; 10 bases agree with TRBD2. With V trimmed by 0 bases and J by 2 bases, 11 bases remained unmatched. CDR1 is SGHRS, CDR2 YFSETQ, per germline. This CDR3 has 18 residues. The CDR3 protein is CASSLAPSGSPTTYEQYF. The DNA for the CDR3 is TGCGCCAGCAGCTTGGCCCCTAGCGGGAGTCCTACCACCTACGAGCAGTACTTC. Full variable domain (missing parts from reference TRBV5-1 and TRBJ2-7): KAGVTQTPRYLIKTRGQQVTLSCSPISGHRSVSWYQQTPGQGLQFLFEYFSETQRNKGNFPGRFSGRQFSNSRSEMNVSTLELGDSALYLCASSLAPSGSPTTYEQYFGPGTRLTVT.

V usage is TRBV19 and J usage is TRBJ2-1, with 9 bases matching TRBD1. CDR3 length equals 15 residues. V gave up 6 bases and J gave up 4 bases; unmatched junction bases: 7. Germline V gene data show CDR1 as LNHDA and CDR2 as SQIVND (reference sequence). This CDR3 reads CASSLQDRGYNEQFF. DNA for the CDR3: TGTGCCAGTAGCCTCCAGGACAGGGGATACAATGAGCAGTTCTTC.

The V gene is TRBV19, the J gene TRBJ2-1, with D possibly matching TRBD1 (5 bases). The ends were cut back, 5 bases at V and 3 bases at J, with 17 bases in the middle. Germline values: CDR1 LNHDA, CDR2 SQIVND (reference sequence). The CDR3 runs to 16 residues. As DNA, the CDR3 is TGTGCCAGTAGTGCTCAGGGCCCCCGAGGCTACAATGAGCAGTTCTTC. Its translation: CASSAQGPRGYNEQFF.

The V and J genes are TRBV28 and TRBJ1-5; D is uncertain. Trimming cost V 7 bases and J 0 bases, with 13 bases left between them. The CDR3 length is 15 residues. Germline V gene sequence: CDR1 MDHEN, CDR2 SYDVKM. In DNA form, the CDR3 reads TGTGCCAGCATTACCCAGGTAAATAGCAATCAGCCCCAGCATTTT. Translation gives CASITQVNSNQPQHF.

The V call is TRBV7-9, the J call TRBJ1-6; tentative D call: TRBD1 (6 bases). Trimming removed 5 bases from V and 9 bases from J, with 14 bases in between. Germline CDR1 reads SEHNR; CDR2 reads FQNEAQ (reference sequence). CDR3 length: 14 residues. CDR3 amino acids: CASSGTGWGSPLHF. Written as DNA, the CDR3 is TGTGCCAGCAGCGGTACAGGGTGGGGTTCACCCCTCCACTTT. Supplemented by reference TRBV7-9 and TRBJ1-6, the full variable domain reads DTGVSQNPRHKITKRGQNVTFRCDPISEHNRLYWYRQTLGQGPEFLTYFQNEAQLEKSRLLSDRFSAERPKGSFSTLEIQRTEQGDSAMYLCASSGTGWGSPLHFGNGTRLTVT.

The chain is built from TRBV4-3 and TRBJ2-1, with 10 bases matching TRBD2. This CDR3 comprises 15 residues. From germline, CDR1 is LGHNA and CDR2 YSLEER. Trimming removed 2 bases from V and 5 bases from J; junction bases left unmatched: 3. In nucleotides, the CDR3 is TGCGCCAGCAGCCAACAGCGGGGGGGCCACAATGAGCAGTTCTTC. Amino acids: CASSQQRGGHNEQFF.

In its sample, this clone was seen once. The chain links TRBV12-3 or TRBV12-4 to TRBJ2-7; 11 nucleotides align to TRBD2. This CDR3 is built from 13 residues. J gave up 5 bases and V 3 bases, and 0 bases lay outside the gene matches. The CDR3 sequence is CASSFSGGDEQYF. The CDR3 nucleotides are TGTGCCAGCAGTTTTAGCGGGGGGGACGAGCAGTACTTC.

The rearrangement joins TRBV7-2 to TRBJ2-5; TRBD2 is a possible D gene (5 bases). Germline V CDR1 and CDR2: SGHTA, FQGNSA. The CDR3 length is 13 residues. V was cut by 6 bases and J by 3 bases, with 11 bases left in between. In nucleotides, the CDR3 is TGTGCCAGCAGGAGCGCCGGGGAAGAGACCCAGTACTTC. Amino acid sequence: CASRSAGEETQYF.

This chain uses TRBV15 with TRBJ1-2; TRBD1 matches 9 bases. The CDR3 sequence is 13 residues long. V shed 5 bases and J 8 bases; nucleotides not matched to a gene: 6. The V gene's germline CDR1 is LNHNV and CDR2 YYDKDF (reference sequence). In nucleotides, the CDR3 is TGTGCCACCAGCGTAGGACAGGGGCCGGGCTACACCTTC. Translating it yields CATSVGQGPGYTF. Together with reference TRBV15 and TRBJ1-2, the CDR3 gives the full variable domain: DAMVIQNPRYQVTQFGKPVTLSCSQTLNHNVMYWYQQKSSQAPKLLFHYYDKDFNNEADTPDNFQSRRPNTSFCFLDIRSPGLGDTAMYLCATSVGQGPGYTFGSGTRLTVV.

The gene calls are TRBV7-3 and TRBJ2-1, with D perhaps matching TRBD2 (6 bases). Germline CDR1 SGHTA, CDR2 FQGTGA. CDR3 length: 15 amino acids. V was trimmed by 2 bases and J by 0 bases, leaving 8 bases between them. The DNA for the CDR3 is TGTGCCAGCAGCTTATTGGGGGGCTCCTACAATGAGCAGTTCTTC. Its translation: CASSLLGGSYNEQFF. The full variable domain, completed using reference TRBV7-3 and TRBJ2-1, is GAGVSQTPSNKVTEKGKYVELRCDPISGHTALYWYRQSLGQGPEFLIYFQGTGAADDSGLPNDRFFAVRPEGSVSTLKIQRTERGDSAVYLCASSLLGGSYNEQFFGPGTRLTVL.

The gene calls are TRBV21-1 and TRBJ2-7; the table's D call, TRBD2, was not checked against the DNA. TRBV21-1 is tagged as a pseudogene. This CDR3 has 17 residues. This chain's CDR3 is CASSKYGEGPFPYEQYF. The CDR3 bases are TGTGCCAGCAGCAAATATGGGGAGGGGCCTTTCCCCTACGAGCAGTACTTC.

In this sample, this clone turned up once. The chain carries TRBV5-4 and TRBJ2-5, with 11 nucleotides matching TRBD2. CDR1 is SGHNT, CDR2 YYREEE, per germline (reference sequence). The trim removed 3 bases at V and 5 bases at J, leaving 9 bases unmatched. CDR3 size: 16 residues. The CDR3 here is CASSSELAGVGETQYF. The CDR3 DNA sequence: TGTGCCAGCAGCTCTGAACTAGCGGGAGTAGGGGAGACCCAGTACTTC.

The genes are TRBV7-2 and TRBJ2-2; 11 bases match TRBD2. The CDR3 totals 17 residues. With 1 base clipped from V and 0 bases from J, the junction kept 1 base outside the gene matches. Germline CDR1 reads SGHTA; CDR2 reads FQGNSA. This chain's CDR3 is CASSLVSGGANTGELFF. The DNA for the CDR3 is TGTGCCAGCAGCTTAGTTAGCGGGGGGGCGAACACCGGGGAGCTGTTTTTT.

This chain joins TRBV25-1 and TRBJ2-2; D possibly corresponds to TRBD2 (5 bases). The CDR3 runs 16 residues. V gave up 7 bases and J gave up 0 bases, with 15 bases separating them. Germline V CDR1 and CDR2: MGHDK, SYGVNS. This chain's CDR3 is CASMGGLGANTGELFF. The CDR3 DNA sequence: TGTGCCAGCATGGGCGGGTTGGGAGCGAACACCGGGGAGCTGTTTTTT.

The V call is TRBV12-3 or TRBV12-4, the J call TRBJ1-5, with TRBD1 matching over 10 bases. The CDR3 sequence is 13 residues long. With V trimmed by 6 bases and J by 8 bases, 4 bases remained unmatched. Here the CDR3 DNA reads TGTGCCAGCAGGGGACAGGGGTTTGAGCCCCAGCATTTT. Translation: CASRGQGFEPQHF.

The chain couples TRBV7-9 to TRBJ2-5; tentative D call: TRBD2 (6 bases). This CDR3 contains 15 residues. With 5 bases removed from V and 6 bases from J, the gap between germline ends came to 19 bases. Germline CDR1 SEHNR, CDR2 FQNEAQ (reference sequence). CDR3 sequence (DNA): TGTGCCAGCAGCGGAAATATAGGAGGGGAGAAGACCCAGTACTTC. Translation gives CASSGNIGGEKTQYF.

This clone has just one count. The DNA for the CDR3 is TGTGCCAGCACCCTACTAGATACGCAGTATTTT. Translating gives CASTLLDTQYF. This chain joins TRBV5-6 and TRBJ2-3; no clear D. CDR3 length: 11 amino acids. V shed 6 bases and J shed 5 bases, with 7 bases lying between them. Germline V CDR1 and CDR2: SGHDT, YYEEEE.

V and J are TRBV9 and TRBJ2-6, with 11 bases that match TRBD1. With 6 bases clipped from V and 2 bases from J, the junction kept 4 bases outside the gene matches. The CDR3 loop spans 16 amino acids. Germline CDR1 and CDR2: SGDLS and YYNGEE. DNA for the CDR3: TGTGCCAGCACCGGACAGGGGGCACCTGGGGCCAACGTCCTGACTTTC. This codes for CASTGQGAPGANVLTF.

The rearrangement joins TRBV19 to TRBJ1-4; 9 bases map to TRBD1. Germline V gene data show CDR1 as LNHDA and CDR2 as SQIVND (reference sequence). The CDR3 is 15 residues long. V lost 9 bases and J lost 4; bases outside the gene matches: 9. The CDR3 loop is CASSTGGQGNEKLFF. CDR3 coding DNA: TGTGCCAGCTCGACGGGGGGACAGGGTAATGAAAAACTGTTTTTT.

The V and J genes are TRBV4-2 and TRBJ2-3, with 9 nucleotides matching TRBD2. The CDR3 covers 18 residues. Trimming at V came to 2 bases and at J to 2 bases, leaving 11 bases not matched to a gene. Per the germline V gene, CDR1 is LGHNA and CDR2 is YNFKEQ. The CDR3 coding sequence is TGTGCCAGCAGCCAACGCTCTGGGGCTAGCGGGACCACAGATACGCAGTATTTT. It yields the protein CASSQRSGASGTTDTQYF.

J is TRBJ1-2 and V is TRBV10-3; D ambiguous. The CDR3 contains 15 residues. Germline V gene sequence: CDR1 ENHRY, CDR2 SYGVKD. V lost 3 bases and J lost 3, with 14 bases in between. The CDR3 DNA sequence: TGTGCCATCAGTGAATCAAGAGACTCTTACTATGGCTACACCTTC. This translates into CAISESRDSYYGYTF.

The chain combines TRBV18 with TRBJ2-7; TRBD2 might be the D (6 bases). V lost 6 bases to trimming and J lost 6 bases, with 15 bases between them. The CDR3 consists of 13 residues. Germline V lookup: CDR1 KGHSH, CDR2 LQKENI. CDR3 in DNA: TGTGCCAGCTCCGTCTTGGAACTAGCCGAGCAGTACTTC. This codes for CASSVLELAEQYF.

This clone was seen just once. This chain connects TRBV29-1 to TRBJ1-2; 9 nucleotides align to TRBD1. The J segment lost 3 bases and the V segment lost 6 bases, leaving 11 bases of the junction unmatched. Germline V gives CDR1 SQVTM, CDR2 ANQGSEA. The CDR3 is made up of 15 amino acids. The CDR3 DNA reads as TGCAGCGTGTCGGACAGGGGAAAGGGGGACTATGGCTACACCTTC. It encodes CSVSDRGKGDYGYTF.

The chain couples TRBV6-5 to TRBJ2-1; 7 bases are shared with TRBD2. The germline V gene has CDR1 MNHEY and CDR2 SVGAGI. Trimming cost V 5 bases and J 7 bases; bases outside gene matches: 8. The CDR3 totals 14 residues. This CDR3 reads CASSRLAPGNEQFF. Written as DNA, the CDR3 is TGTGCCAGCAGTCGACTAGCCCCTGGGAATGAGCAGTTCTTC.

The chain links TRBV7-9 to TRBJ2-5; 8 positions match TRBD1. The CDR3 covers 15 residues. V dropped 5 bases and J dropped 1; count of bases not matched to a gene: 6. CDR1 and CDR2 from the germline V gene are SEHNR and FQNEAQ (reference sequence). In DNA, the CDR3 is TGTGCCAGCAGCCCGACAGGGGCGATCCAAGAGACCCAGTACTTC. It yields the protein CASSPTGAIQETQYF. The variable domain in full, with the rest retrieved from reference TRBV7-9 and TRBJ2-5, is DTGVSQNPRHKITKRGQNVTFRCDPISEHNRLYWYRQTLGQGPEFLTYFQNEAQLEKSRLLSDRFSAERPKGSFSTLEIQRTEQGDSAMYLCASSPTGAIQETQYFGPGTRLLVL.